Listed below are T cell receptor beta chains from one sample, sequenced in a study of response to subunit inactivated influenza vaccine. MiXCR, run by TCRdb on the RT-PCR reads, gives a single entry per CDR3 protein. The sample has around 520,000 distinct CDR3 sequences; 25% are singletons. Specimen: CD4+ T cells sorted from PBMCs, collected more than 4 days after vaccination. Receptor source: a man in his fifties or sixties who received an inactivated influenza vaccine. Both conserved end residues are part of each CDR3. Each record gives: D gene, J gene, V gene, clone size, CDR3 protein, CDR3 DNA. The D gene is left open where the match is weak. Size tells how often a clone was seen (once, few, many) or the class of an expanded clone, and some rows leave it out.

TRBD1,TRBJ2-2,TRBV18,.,CASSPLGTANTGELFF,TGTGCCAGCTCACCACTCGGGACAGCGAACACCGGGGAGCTGTTTTTT
TRBD2,TRBJ2-2,TRBV25-1,.,CASSAPSGSPANTGELFF,TGTGCCAGCAGTGCACCTAGCGGGAGCCCGGCGAACACCGGGGAGCTGTTTTTT
TRBD1,TRBJ2-3,TRBV6-1,.,CASTSGQGMTDTQYF,TGTGCCAGCACATCGGGACAGGGGATGACAGATACGCAGTATTTT
TRBD1,TRBJ2-3,TRBV12-3/TRBV12-4,once,CASRGTGGTDTQYF,TGTGCCAGCAGGGGGACAGGGGGCACAGATACGCAGTATTTT
.,TRBJ2-5,TRBV5-1,once,CASSLRQTKETQYF,TGCGCCAGCAGCTTGCGACAGACTAAAGAGACCCAGTACTTC
.,TRBJ2-7,TRBV15,few,CATSREGGGYEQYF,TGTGCCACCAGCAGAGAGGGAGGAGGCTACGAGCAGTACTTC
.,TRBJ1-2,TRBV5-6,few,CASSRVTANYGYTF,TGTGCCAGCAGCCGTGTGACAGCGAACTATGGCTACACCTTC
.,TRBJ2-1,TRBV27,.,CASSYTRSGYNEQFF,TGTGCCAGCAGTTATACACGGAGTGGGTACAATGAGCAGTTCTTC
.,TRBJ2-7,TRBV7-2,.,CASSPAGQNTYEQYF,TGTGCCAGCAGCCCCGCGGGACAGAACACCTACGAGCAGTACTTC
TRBD1,TRBJ2-1,TRBV12-3/TRBV12-4,.,CASSRGQGIRNEQFF,TGTGCCAGCAGTAGGGGACAGGGTATAAGGAATGAGCAGTTCTTC
.,TRBJ2-5,TRBV11-2,few,CASSPPGIRETQYF,TGTGCCAGCAGCCCCCCCGGGATCCGAGAGACCCAGTACTTC
.,TRBJ2-3,TRBV20-1,few,CSATPDRTSTDTQYF,TGCAGTGCAACACCGGATCGAACTAGCACAGATACGCAGTATTTT
.,TRBJ2-1,TRBV4-2,.,CASSPLKGAVNYNEQFF,TGTGCCAGCAGCCCGCTAAAGGGAGCGGTTAATTACAATGAGCAGTTCTTC